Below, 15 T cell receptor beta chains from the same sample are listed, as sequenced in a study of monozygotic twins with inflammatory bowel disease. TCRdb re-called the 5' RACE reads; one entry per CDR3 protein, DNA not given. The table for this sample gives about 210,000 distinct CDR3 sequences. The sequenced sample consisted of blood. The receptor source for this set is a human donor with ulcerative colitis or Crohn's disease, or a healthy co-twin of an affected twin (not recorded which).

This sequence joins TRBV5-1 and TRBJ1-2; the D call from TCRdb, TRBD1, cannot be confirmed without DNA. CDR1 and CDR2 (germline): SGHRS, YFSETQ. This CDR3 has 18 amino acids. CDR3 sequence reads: CASSFSWGQVTSDYGYTF.

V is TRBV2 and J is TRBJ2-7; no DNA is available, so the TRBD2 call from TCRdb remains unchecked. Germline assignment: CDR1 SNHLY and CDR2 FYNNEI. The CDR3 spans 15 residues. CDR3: CASSQSGGPFSEQYF. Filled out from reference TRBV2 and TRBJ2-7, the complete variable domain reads EPEVTQTPSHQVTQMGQEVILRCVPISNHLYFYWYRQILGQKVEFLVSFYNNEISEKSEIFDDQFSVERPDGSNFTLKIRSTKLEDSAMYFCASSQSGGPFSEQYFGPGTRLTVT.

The CDR3 loop reads CASTPSSSYNEQFF. The rearrangement uses TRBV7-9 and TRBJ2-1; TCRdb proposes TRBD1, but this gene call is untestable without DNA. In germline, CDR1 is SEHNR, CDR2 FQNEAQ (reference sequence). The CDR3 covers 14 residues.

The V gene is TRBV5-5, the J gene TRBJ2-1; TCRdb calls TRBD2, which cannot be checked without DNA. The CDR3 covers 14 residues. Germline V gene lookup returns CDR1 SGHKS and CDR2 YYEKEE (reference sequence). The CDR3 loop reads CASSLAASVNEQFF.

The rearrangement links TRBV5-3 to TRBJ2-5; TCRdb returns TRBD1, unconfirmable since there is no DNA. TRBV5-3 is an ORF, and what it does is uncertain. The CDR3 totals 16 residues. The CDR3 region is CARSSKADRGRETQYF.

CDR3 protein: CSVVTGLANTGELFF. The chain links TRBV29-1 to TRBJ2-2; with no DNA, the TCRdb D assignment of TRBD1 cannot be verified. Germline values: CDR1 SQVTM, CDR2 ANQGSEA. The CDR3 runs 15 residues.

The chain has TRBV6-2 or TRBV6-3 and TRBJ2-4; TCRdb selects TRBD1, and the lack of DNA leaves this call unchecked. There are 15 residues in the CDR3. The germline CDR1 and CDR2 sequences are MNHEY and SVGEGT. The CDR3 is CASNPQGATKNIQYF.

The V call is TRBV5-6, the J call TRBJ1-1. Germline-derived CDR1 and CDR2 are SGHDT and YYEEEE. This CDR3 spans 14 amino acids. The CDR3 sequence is CASSLVSPIAEAFF. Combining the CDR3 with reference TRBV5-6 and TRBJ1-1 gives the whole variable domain DAGVTQSPTHLIKTRGQQVTLRCSPKSGHDTVSWYQQALGQGPQFIFQYYEEEERQRGNFPDRFSGHQFPNYSSELNVNALLLGDSALYLCASSLVSPIAEAFFGQGTRLTVV.

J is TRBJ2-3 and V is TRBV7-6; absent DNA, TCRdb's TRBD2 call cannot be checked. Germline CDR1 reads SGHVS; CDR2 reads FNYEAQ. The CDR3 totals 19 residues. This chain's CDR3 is CASSQRSRPGTKIGDTQYF.

The chain's CDR3 is CASSWTVNTEAFF. V usage is TRBV6-5 and J usage is TRBJ1-1. CDR1 is MNHEY, CDR2 SVGAGI, per germline. The CDR3 covers 13 residues.

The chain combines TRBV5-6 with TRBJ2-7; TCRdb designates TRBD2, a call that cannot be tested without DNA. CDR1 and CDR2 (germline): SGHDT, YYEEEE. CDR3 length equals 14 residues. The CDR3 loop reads CASSLGRVSYEQYF.

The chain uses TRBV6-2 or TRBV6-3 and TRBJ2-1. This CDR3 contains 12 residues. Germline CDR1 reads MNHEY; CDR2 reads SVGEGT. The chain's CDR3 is CASSLSSHEQFF.

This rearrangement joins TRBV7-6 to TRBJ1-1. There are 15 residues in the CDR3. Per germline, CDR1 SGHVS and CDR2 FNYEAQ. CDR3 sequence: CASSLGLGGNTEAFF.

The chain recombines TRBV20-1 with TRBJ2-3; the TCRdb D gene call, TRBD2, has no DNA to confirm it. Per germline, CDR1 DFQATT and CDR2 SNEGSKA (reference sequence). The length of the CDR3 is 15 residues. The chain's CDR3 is CSAPSYGLAYDTQYF.

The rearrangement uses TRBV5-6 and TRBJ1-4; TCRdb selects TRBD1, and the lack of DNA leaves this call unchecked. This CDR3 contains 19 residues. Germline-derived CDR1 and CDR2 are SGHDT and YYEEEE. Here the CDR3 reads CASSLVGPGTPRTNEKLFF.